What follows are 16 T cell receptor beta chains derived from one specimen sequenced in a study of PD-1 blockade in classical Hodgkin lymphoma. No patient escaped relapse after autologous stem cell transplantation, and brentuximab vedotin exposure varied. Using magnetic negative selection, the CD4+ T cells were separated out of thawed PBMCs. Sequenced by immunoSEQ multiplex PCR; TCRdb stores in-frame clones only, minus some. The table lists 30,000 or so clones, 75% to 95% of them singletons. Sequenced here: CD4+ T cells from blood, sampled at baseline. The receptors originated from a human donor with classical Hodgkin lymphoma.

The chain couples TRBV6-5 to TRBJ1-4; weak D call: TRBD1 (5 bases). CDR1 is MNHEY and CDR2 is SVGAGI in the germline V gene. V was clipped by 2 bases and J by 5 bases, with 9 bases between them. The CDR3 extends over 14 amino acids. CDR3 amino acids: CASSYTGGNEKLFF. The CDR3 DNA reads TGTGCCAGCAGTTACACAGGCGGAAATGAAAAACTGTTTTTT.

The V and J genes are TRBV18 and TRBJ1-1, with TRBD1 matching 10 bases. Germline V gives CDR1 KGHSH, CDR2 LQKENI. Trimming took 2 bases from V and 8 from J; bases not matched to a gene: 2. The CDR3 loop spans 13 amino acids. CDR3 DNA sequence: TGTGCCAGCTCACCATCGGGACAGGGGGAAGCTTTCTTT. Amino acid sequence: CASSPSGQGEAFF. The full variable domain, in which reference TRBV18 and TRBJ1-1 provide the parts outside the CDR3, is NAGVMQNPRHLVRRRGQEARLRCSPMKGHSHVYWYRQLPEEGLKFMVYLQKENIIDESGMPKERFSAEFPKEGPSILRIQQVVRGDSAAYFCASSPSGQGEAFFGQGTRLTVV.

This clone has just a few counts. The V and J genes are TRBV6-1 and TRBJ1-2; maybe TRBD1 (5 bases). CDR3 length equals 14 residues. Trimming left V 6 bases short and J 4 bases short, with 15 bases between. CDR1 is MNHNS and CDR2 is SASEGT in the germline V gene. In DNA form, the CDR3 reads TGTGCCAGCAGGGACCAGGGTCGTGTCTATGGCTACACCTTC. This translates into CASRDQGRVYGYTF.

The chain combines TRBV30 with TRBJ2-7; tentatively, D is TRBD2 (6 bases). The CDR3 is 13 amino acids. With 4 bases removed from V and 6 bases from J, the gap between germline ends came to 16 bases. CDR1 and CDR2 from the germline V gene are GTSNPN and SVGIG (reference sequence). The CDR3 loop reads CAWTASVWVEQYF. In DNA form, the CDR3 reads TGTGCCTGGACCGCTAGCGTTTGGGTCGAGCAGTACTTC.

The chain carries TRBV4-1 and TRBJ1-1; a weak D match, TRBD1 (5 bases). Germline-derived CDR1 and CDR2 are MGHRA and YSYEKL. Trimming cost V 4 bases and J 3 bases, with 12 bases left between them. There are 14 residues in the CDR3. CDR3 sequence reads: CASSRGPLDTEAFF. DNA of the CDR3: TGCGCCAGCAGCCGGGGACCACTAGACACTGAAGCTTTCTTT.

The chain links TRBV6-9 to TRBJ2-7; 10 bases are shared with TRBD1. V shed 1 base, J shed 4 bases, and the junction held 7 bases outside the gene matches. The CDR3 spans 16 residues. Germline loops: CDR1 MNHGY, CDR2 SVAAGI. Written as DNA, the CDR3 is TGTGCCAGCAGTTATTGGTCACGGGACAGGGGATACGAGCAGTACTTC. The encoded protein is CASSYWSRDRGYEQYF.

The V call is TRBV5-1, the J call TRBJ2-6, with 9 bases identical to TRBD1. The germline V gene encodes CDR1 SGHRS and CDR2 YFSETQ. This CDR3 is built from 18 residues. The V and J ends lost 2 bases and 1 base, in that order; junction bases with no gene match: 7. The DNA of the CDR3 is TGCGCCAGCAGCTTCTGGACAGGGGAAGGATCTGGGGCCAACGTCCTGACTTTC. This translates into CASSFWTGEGSGANVLTF.

The rearrangement joins TRBV6-1 to TRBJ2-2; tentatively, D is TRBD1 or TRBD2 (6 bases each). The germline V and J ends were trimmed by 7 bases and 0 bases, with 9 bases remaining between them. Germline assignment: CDR1 MNHNS and CDR2 SASEGT. The CDR3 is 14 residues long. The CDR3 loop reads CASTGGPNTGELFF. CDR3 coding DNA: TGTGCCAGCACCGGGGGCCCGAACACCGGGGAGCTGTTTTTT.

The CDR3 region has the DNA TGCGCCAGCAGCTTAGAGGTGAACACTGAAGCTTTCTTT. This codes for CASSLEVNTEAFF. The rearrangement uses TRBV5-1 and TRBJ1-1; no firm D call. The CDR3 extends over 13 amino acids. The germline V gene encodes CDR1 SGHRS and CDR2 YFSETQ. V was cut by 2 bases and J by 0 bases, with 5 bases left in between.

This sequence joins TRBV19 and TRBJ1-5, with D hard to call. V was pared by 1 base and J by 5 bases, with 15 bases between. The CDR3 extends over 16 amino acids. The V gene's germline CDR1 is LNHDA and CDR2 SQIVND (reference sequence). CDR3 protein: CASSIALGHPYQPQHF. CDR3 nucleotide sequence: TGTGCCAGTAGTATAGCCCTGGGCCACCCATATCAGCCCCAGCATTTT.

The genes are TRBV5-3 and TRBJ2-7; 13 nucleotides match TRBD2. TRBV5-3 is flagged as an ORF with uncertain function. V shed 7 bases, J shed 6 bases, and the junction held 13 bases outside the gene matches. The length of the CDR3 is 16 residues. CDR3 residues: CARPPPVGLAGSEQYF. DNA for the CDR3: TGTGCCAGACCACCCCCCGTGGGACTAGCGGGATCCGAGCAGTACTTC.

This clone was detected once. This sequence joins TRBV5-1 and TRBJ2-7; tentative D call: TRBD2 (6 bases). The CDR3 is made up of 19 amino acids. V was pared by 3 bases and J by 5 bases, with 30 bases between. The germline V gene has CDR1 SGHRS and CDR2 YFSETQ. The CDR3 nucleotides are TGCGCCAGCAGCTCGTTCGCGGGGTCGTCTCTGCGGAGTCAGAACGAGCAGTACTTC. This sequence encodes CASSSFAGSSLRSQNEQYF.

This clone was observed a few times. The V gene is TRBV7-8, the J gene TRBJ2-7; D is possibly TRBD2 (6 bases). The CDR3 extends over 13 amino acids. In germline, CDR1 is SGHVS, CDR2 FQNEAQ. Trimming cost V 0 bases and J 6 bases, with 9 bases left between them. CDR3 amino acids: CASSLAVGGEQYF. The CDR3 DNA reads TGTGCCAGCAGCTTAGCGGTGGGGGGCGAGCAGTACTTC.

The chain recombines TRBV5-1 with TRBJ1-1; maybe TRBD1 (5 bases). Per germline, CDR1 SGHRS and CDR2 YFSETQ. The CDR3 loop spans 15 amino acids. Trimming removed 1 base at V and 2 bases at J, with 12 bases between. The CDR3 sequence: CASSLLAGLNTEAFF. In DNA form, the CDR3 reads TGCGCCAGCAGCTTGCTAGCAGGGCTAAACACTGAAGCTTTCTTT.

This chain joins TRBV11-2 and TRBJ1-1; D is uncertain. V lost 1 base to trimming and J lost 1 base, with 10 bases between them. Per the germline V gene, CDR1 is SGHAT and CDR2 is FQNNGV. This CDR3 is 15 amino acids long. The CDR3 region has the DNA TGTGCCAGCAGCTTAGGTGGGGAGTCGAACACTGAAGCTTTCTTT. This encodes CASSLGGESNTEAFF.

The V gene is TRBV25-1, the J gene TRBJ2-2, with 8 bases identical to TRBD2. This CDR3 spans 14 amino acids. CDR1 and CDR2 from the germline V gene are MGHDK and SYGVNS. V lost 8 bases, J lost 1 base, and 3 bases stayed unmatched. CDR3 region: CASRGLGNTGELFF. The CDR3 DNA follows: TGTGCCAGCCGGGGACTAGGGAACACCGGGGAGCTGTTTTTT.